The sample holds a few counts of the clone carrying this T cell receptor (beta chain). Its specificity is unknown. Clones were read by immunoSEQ multiplex PCR, and TCRdb kept only the in-frame ones, dropping some. In the table there are over 70,000 clones, about 93% of which are singletons. This sample is part of a study of OX40 agonist ivuxolimab in advanced cancers. For the study at large: Ivuxolimab, an antibody acting as an agonist of OX40 (CD134), was used to treat patients. Earlier anti-PD-1, anti-PD-L1 or anti-CTLA-4 therapy was permitted; around 40% had received some.

Collection of blood occurred at baseline, at cycle 4 day 1, and at cycle 7 day 1. Findings and caveats of the study: Averaged across samples, CD8+ T cells carried more expanded clones than CD4+ did.

The sequence derives from an adult with an advanced solid tumor such as melanoma, head and neck, liver or kidney cancer. The sequenced sample was CD4+ or CD8+ T cells sorted from blood, obtained in a trial of the OX40 agonist ivuxolimab.

The DNA of the CDR3 is TGCGCCAGCAGCCAAGATTACCGGGGGGCGAACACTGAAGCTTTCTTT. Protein: CASSQDYRGANTEAFF. V is TRBV4-3 and J is TRBJ1-1, with a weak D call TRBD1 (6 bases). V lost 0 bases to trimming and J lost 1 base, with 12 bases between them. Per the germline V gene, CDR1 is LGHNA and CDR2 is YSLEER. The CDR3 length is 16 residues.